Given below is one TCR beta chain in context. This clone showed up just a few times. The specificity of this receptor is unknown. The sample holds no much larger clone one base away, and base qualities are not on file. The source of the sample is a study of CD4 T cells in relation to SARS-CoV-2 and coronaviruses (dated by TCRdb to about 2021). For the study in its entirety: The ViraFEST assay cultured PBMCs with antigen for around nine days, then sequenced TCR beta CDR3s to find antigen-specific clonal expansions. Across all 12 patients in the full convalescent cohort, ages ranged from about 21 to 75 years, with a median of 38. The approximately 12 convalescent patients included 8 males and 4 females; two subjects were Hispanic. Patient-derived lymphoblastoid cell lines were used to map the HLA restriction of shared crossreactive spike epitopes. At the level of individual TCR clonotypes, the study measured memory CD4+ T cell crossreactivity between SARS-CoV-2 spike protein and common cold coronavirus spike proteins. The Adaptive Biotechnologies TCR-sequencing kit was used for samples from a few pre-COVID donors and for the naive versus memory experiments, whereas the other data were Illumina-based. For other donors in the study, expansion assays were sequenced with a different, Illumina-based TCR-beta assay.

Beyond this particular receptor, the publication reports: No donor contributed both pre-pandemic and post-infection samples, which limited tracing the source of pre-existing responses. The study was limited by small numbers of patients and tested TCRs. Crossreactive clones showed significantly weaker SARS-CoV-2-driven expansion than monoreactive clones, consistent with antigenic imprinting. Sequencing naive versus memory cells indicated that the assay picks up memory recall responses, not primary responses primed during culture. Crossreactivity analysis centred on spike protein, so crossreactivity against other viral proteins was not assessed. Around three fifths of donors had memory CD4+ clonotypes that crossrecognized SARS-CoV-2 and at least one common cold coronavirus spike.

For CDR1 and CDR2, the germline V gene (reference sequence) lists MNHEY and SMNVEV. Counted from cysteine to phenylalanine, this CDR3 has 14 amino acids. This entry keeps only the CDR3 DNA: 42 bases, framed from base 1. The germline ends are 12 bases apart after V is trimmed by 8 bases and J by 0 bases. Naive and memory CD4+ T cells were separated from cryopreserved PBMCs through CD4 enrichment, which was followed by EasySep naive CD4+ T cell enrichment. Sorted naive or memory CD4+ T cells (10^5) were cultured 1:1 with T cell-depleted PBMCs and CEF peptides for more than eight days. In general, triplicate replicate wells were used for every peptide culture condition. PBMCs were isolated from leukapheresis product or whole blood by Ficoll-Paque PLUS gradient centrifugation. PBMCs were either used fresh in the expansion assay or cryopreserved at -140 degrees C. The QIAamp Micro DNA Kit was used to extract genomic DNA from the CD4+ T cells.

Survey-level immunoSEQ TCR-beta sequencing was performed on DNA from CEF-cultured naive and memory CD4+ T cells. As for how the authors treated the data: During preprocessing, nonproductive sequences were removed, as were CDR3s that did not start with C, did not end with F or W, or were shorter than 7 amino acids. Antigen-specific clonotypes were called with the MANAFEST web app, based on expansion relative to reference and other culture wells. A clone counted as positive if significantly expanded in 2 of 3 replicate wells versus the reference culture at FDR below 0.05. To be called positive, a clone also had to show significant expansion compared with every other tandem well and an odds ratio greater than 5. Cultured and uncultured naive and memory CD4+ repertoires were searched for previously identified spike- and CEF-reactive CDR3s. CDR3 homology was measured as pairwise Levenshtein distance, computed with the stringdist R package after trimming three terminal residues from each end. The source is immuneACCESS, and TCRdb retained only in-frame sequences with V and J called. Part of the clones is not carried over; for the studies checked, unresolved V genes explain less than half of this, and the remainder is unexplained. V and J calls and clone size follow that table, whereas D and trimming were derived from the DNA. This sample lists approximately 31,000 clones; around three quarters were detected once. The ten largest clones take up around 3% of the sample.

Sequencing input: memory CD4+ T cells from PBMCs, cultured in vitro. The meaning of the sample's cell subset or site label: memory (non-naive) CD4+ T cells. Here the chain combines TRBV27 and TRBJ2-3; TRBD2 is a weak D gene call, 5 bases matching. This TCR came from an adult with COVID-19. The CDR3 protein sequence reads: CASGEQLSTDTQYF. The DNA is TGTGCCAGCGGGGAGCAACTTAGCACAGATACGCAGTATTTT.